The 20 T cell receptor beta chains below all came from one sample that was sequenced in a study of low-dose radiotherapy and immunotherapy resistance in tumors. Specified time point: after trial treatment. Specified treatment: LDRT plus nivolumab, ipilimumab, low-dose cyclophosphamide and aspirin (RACIN trial). The PCR that amplified TCRs ran for about 18 cycles, relying on a constant-region primer and a V-primer adapter. TCRdb analysed the reads with MiXCR anew, one entry per CDR3 protein. Here the sample spans some 53,000 distinct CDR3 sequences, approximately 33% being singletons. This specimen was PBMCs, taken after low-dose radiotherapy plus immunotherapy. Receptors originate from a male donor with rectosigmoid adenocarcinoma.

This clonotype was observed at least ten times. The chain links TRBV7-2 to TRBJ1-5; 8 bases line up with TRBD1. Germline CDR1 SGHTA, CDR2 FQGNSA. The CDR3 sequence is 16 residues long. V lost 5 bases to trimming and J lost 2 bases; unmatched junction nucleotides: 8. CDR3 DNA: TGTGCCAGCAGCATACGACAGGGGTCGGGCAATCAGCCCCAGCATTTT. It translates to CASSIRQGSGNQPQHF.

The chain is built from TRBV7-9 and TRBJ2-3; 7 nucleotides line up with TRBD2. The CDR3 sequence is 15 residues long. Germline CDR1 SEHNR, CDR2 FQNEAQ (reference sequence). V dropped 5 bases and J dropped 1; count of bases not matched to a gene: 6. The CDR3 region is CASSPSSGRTDTQYF. The CDR3 DNA follows: TGTGCCAGCAGCCCCTCTAGCGGACGCACAGATACGCAGTATTTT. Looking up the rest from reference TRBV7-9 and TRBJ2-3 gives the full variable domain: DTGVSQNPRHKITKRGQNVTFRCDPISEHNRLYWYRQTLGQGPEFLTYFQNEAQLEKSRLLSDRFSAERPKGSFSTLEIQRTEQGDSAMYLCASSPSSGRTDTQYFGPGTRLTVL.

This clonotype was recorded at least ten times. The genes are TRBV6-2 or TRBV6-3 and TRBJ2-3; 9 bases align to TRBD2. This CDR3 region has 16 residues. V trimming: 8 bases; J trimming: 0 bases; junction bases outside the gene matches: 9. Germline V gene sequence: CDR1 MNHEY, CDR2 SVGEGT. The CDR3 region has the DNA TGTGCCAGCCCGCCGTCCGCGGGGGGGAGCACAGATACGCAGTATTTT. Translating gives CASPPSAGGSTDTQYF.

J is TRBJ2-6 and V is TRBV7-9; no clear D. The CDR3 contains 15 residues. Looked up from germline, CDR1 is SEHNR and CDR2 is FQNEAQ (reference sequence). The V end lost 4 bases, the J end lost 0 bases, and 7 bases lay between the germline ends. The CDR3: CASSSPSSGANVLTF. As DNA, the CDR3 is TGTGCCAGCAGCTCACCGAGCTCTGGGGCCAACGTCCTGACTTTC.

V and J are TRBV5-1 and TRBJ2-3; perhaps TRBD2 as D (5 bases). The CDR3 runs to 15 residues. V was cut by 0 bases and J by 3 bases, with 11 bases left in between. Looked up from germline, CDR1 is SGHRS and CDR2 is YFSETQ. CDR3 DNA sequence: TGCGCCAGCAGCTTGGACGGGGATAAGACAGATACGCAGTATTTT. It codes for CASSLDGDKTDTQYF.

This clonotype was detected ten times or more. This rearrangement joins TRBV12-3 or TRBV12-4 to TRBJ2-2, with D unclear. The CDR3 is made up of 16 amino acids. Trimming took 4 bases from V and 0 from J, leaving 12 bases between them. The CDR3 nucleotides read TGTGCCAGCAGTTCCTACGGAGACGCGAACACCGGGGAGCTGTTTTTT. Protein product: CASSSYGDANTGELFF.

The V call is TRBV2, the J call TRBJ2-2; no reliable D call. Per the germline V gene, CDR1 is SNHLY and CDR2 is FYNNEI. Deletions cut 3 bases from V and 4 bases from J, with 6 bases between. The CDR3 covers 13 residues. CDR3 protein: CASSDKVTGELFF. CDR3 nucleotide sequence: TGTGCCAGCAGTGACAAGGTCACCGGGGAGCTGTTTTTT.

Ten or more counts support this clonotype. The J gene is TRBJ2-5, the V gene TRBV7-2, with D possibly being TRBD2 (7 bases). V lost 4 bases and J lost 9, with 27 bases in between. Germline loops: CDR1 SGHTA, CDR2 FQGNSA. This CDR3 region has 17 residues. CDR3 region: CASSYGPLREGGSAQYF. The CDR3 DNA is TGTGCCAGCAGCTATGGACCGCTAAGGGAGGGGGGGTCGGCCCAGTACTTC.

This clonotype was seen a single time. The chain is built from TRBV6-5 and TRBJ1-6; maybe TRBD1 (6 bases). The CDR3 totals 14 residues. Germline values: CDR1 MNHEY, CDR2 SVGAGI. The V gene lost 8 bases and the J gene lost 2 bases, with 10 bases spanning the gap. Here the CDR3 reads CASREGAYNSPLHF. The CDR3 coding sequence is TGTGCCAGCCGGGAGGGGGCCTATAATTCACCCCTCCACTTT.

This clonotype was seen repeatedly, ten times or more. V usage is TRBV6-5 and J usage is TRBJ2-1, with 9 bases identical to TRBD1. The CDR3 contains 15 residues. V lost 0 bases and J lost 9; bases outside the gene matches: 6. Germline-derived CDR1 and CDR2 are MNHEY and SVGAGI. CDR3 bases: TGTGCCAGCAGTTACTCTGGGACAGGGTACGGTGAGCAGTTCTTC. Encoded protein: CASSYSGTGYGEQFF.

In regard to this clonotype: Relative to the germline gene, one junction end is altered; a read error may explain this. The V and J genes are TRBV5-1 and TRBJ2-3, with D perhaps being TRBD1 or TRBD2 (5 bases each). The germline V gene has CDR1 SGHRS and CDR2 YFSETQ. This CDR3 comprises 15 residues. The CDR3 loop is CASSRDRGSTDMQYF. The CDR3 DNA is TGCGCCAGCAGCAGGGACCGGGGAAGCACAGATATGCAGTATTTT. The variable domain in full, completed from reference TRBV5-1 and TRBJ2-3, reads KAGVTQTPRYLIKTRGQQVTLSCSPISGHRSVSWYQQTPGQGLQFLFEYFSETQRNKGNFPGRFSGRQFSNSRSEMNVSTLELGDSALYLCASSRDRGSTDMQYFGPGTRLTVL.

This clonotype came up a few times. This sequence joins TRBV18 and TRBJ2-1; D may correspond to TRBD1 or TRBD2 (5 bases each). Germline-derived CDR1 and CDR2 are KGHSH and LQKENI. The CDR3 is made up of 14 amino acids. The V and J ends lost 0 bases and 6 bases respectively, with 9 bases between them. The CDR3 DNA reads TGTGCCAGCTCACCACCGTCCGGGACCAATGAGCAGTTCTTC. Encoded protein: CASSPPSGTNEQFF.

This clonotype was detected many times. The gene calls are TRBV28 and TRBJ2-7, with a tentative D call TRBD1 (6 bases). Deletions cut 3 bases from V and 2 bases from J, with 11 bases between. The CDR3 has 14 amino acids. CDR1 is MDHEN, CDR2 SYDVKM, per germline. The CDR3 loop reads CASSFPTGTYEQYF. The DNA of the CDR3 is TGTGCCAGCAGTTTCCCAACAGGGACCTACGAGCAGTACTTC.

The chain joins TRBV28 to TRBJ2-3, with TRBD2 identical over 11 bases. This CDR3 region has 17 residues. The junction had 4 bases not matched to a gene; V was cut back by 0 bases and J by 2 bases. Germline CDR1 reads MDHEN; CDR2 reads SYDVKM. The CDR3 DNA is TGTGCCAGCAGTTTATGGGCTAGCGGGAGGAACACAGATACGCAGTATTTT. This sequence encodes CASSLWASGRNTDTQYF.

In this sample, this clonotype turned up a few times. The V gene is TRBV5-4, the J gene TRBJ2-4; 9 bases map to TRBD2. V trimming: 1 base; J trimming: 3 bases; junction bases outside the gene matches: 5. This CDR3 contains 16 residues. The germline CDR1 and CDR2 sequences are SGHNT and YYREEE (reference sequence). The CDR3 here is CASSLQAGGSKNIQYF. The CDR3 DNA reads TGTGCCAGCAGCTTGCAAGCGGGAGGAAGCAAAAACATTCAGTACTTC.

The chain has TRBV28 and TRBJ1-1, with a possible D match to TRBD1 (5 bases). Trimming pared 2 bases from V and 7 bases from J, leaving 11 bases between. The length of the CDR3 is 13 residues. Germline CDR1 reads MDHEN; CDR2 reads SYDVKM. The CDR3 region has the DNA TGTGCCAGCAGTTTAGGGGCCGACTATGAAGCTTTCTTT. It yields the protein CASSLGADYEAFF.

Turning to this clonotype: A far larger clone differs by one base, so this is likely a read error. J is TRBJ2-5 and V is TRBV7-9; D remains unclear. TRBJ2-7 explains the end of the DNA better; the J call may be wrong. The CDR3 has 15 residues. Germline CDR1 reads SEHNR; CDR2 reads FQNEAQ (reference sequence). As DNA, the CDR3 is TGTGCCAGCAGCTTACAGACCGGATTTACCTACGAGCAGTACTTC. Protein: CASSLQTGFTYEQYF.

This clonotype was picked up a small number of times. The rearrangement joins TRBV6-2 or TRBV6-3 to TRBJ2-1; TRBD2 matches 13 bases. V was pared by 6 bases and J by 7 bases, with 21 bases of the junction left unmatched. Germline CDR1 is MNHEY and CDR2 is SVGEGT. CDR3 length: 20 residues. CDR3 DNA: TGTGCCAGCAGCCCTATAAGGACTAGCGGGAGAGCTTTCTCAGAGAATGAGCAGTTCTTC. It yields the protein CASSPIRTSGRAFSENEQFF.

This clonotype was observed at least ten times. This sequence joins TRBV18 and TRBJ2-2; 7 bases fit TRBD1. The length of the CDR3 is 16 residues. CDR1 is KGHSH, CDR2 LQKENI, per germline. V dropped 8 bases and J dropped 0; count of bases not matched to a gene: 9. Here the CDR3 DNA reads TGTGCCAGCCGTGTTCCGGGACAGACGAACACCGGGGAGCTGTTTTTT. Amino acid sequence: CASRVPGQTNTGELFF.

The V gene is TRBV6-2 or TRBV6-3, the J gene TRBJ2-3; the D gene is possibly TRBD2 (6 bases). The germline V gene encodes CDR1 MNHEY and CDR2 SVGEGT. The CDR3 covers 13 residues. The V end lost 5 bases, the J end lost 8 bases, and 14 bases lay between the germline ends. In DNA form, the CDR3 reads TGTGCCAGCAGTAACCCGGGGGACCTTACGCAGTATTTT. This codes for CASSNPGDLTQYF.